The source of this T cell receptor (beta chain) is a study of human T cells and chemical hapten exposure (dated by TCRdb to about 2021). As for the study more broadly: For sensitization, 2% DPC in acetone was applied to an approximately 2 cm by approximately 2 cm area of upper inner arm skin. The patient cohort, mostly female, included alopecia areata with under or over 50% scalp involvement, alopecia totalis and alopecia universalis. Patch testing on the upper back used Finn chambers containing 0.01% DPC, with scoring done after 6 days according to International Contact Dermatitis Research Group standards. Blood was sampled from patients pre-sensitization (week 0) and at 2, 6 and about 24 weeks after DPC sensitization. This study followed changes in the peripheral blood TCR repertoire in vivo during primary and secondary sensitization of alopecia patients to the hapten diphenylcyclopropenone (DPC). Patients additionally received weekly therapeutic DPC doses to the scalp throughout the approximately 22-week study period. About 30 alopecia patients provided blood for TCR sequencing at one to four time points (pre-sensitization, 2, 6 and 24 weeks). Libraries were combined into a pool for sequencing, and differences in TCR yield between samples came mainly from small differences in library volumes within the pool. The full study reports these points: Expanded TCRs formed significantly more large CDR3 similarity clusters than pre-sensitization or healthy control sets, consistent with antigen-driven responses. After repeated subsampling, the strength of the expansion versus patch-test correlation and the threshold at which it became significant changed. Patch test score was positively correlated with the number of PT1 expanded TCRs, with significance at thresholds 8, 16 and 32 but not at 4. DPC sensitization did not change the number of TCRs with a frequency above 1 in 1000, and there was no evidence of changes in global repertoire structure. Because every patient had alopecia, a presumed autoimmune disease, the patients' immune response might differ from that of healthy individuals.

This clonotype was recorded a few times. This receptor's antigen is unknown. No base qualities exist here, and no much larger clone lies one base off it. This sample's time point label indicates: patch test 1, 2 weeks after DPC sensitization. Reading the label with the study, this specimen's treatment or condition is: therapeutic diphenylcyclopropenone sensitization with weekly scalp DPC. Blood at each patch-test visit was drawn before the patch test was applied. Patients were eligible if aged 18 to 70, diagnosed with alopecia and judged suitable for DPC therapy, and pregnant patients were excluded. Total RNA was extracted from unfractionated whole blood collected in Tempus Blood RNA tubes. The library was prepared using RACE. The listed sequencing device is NextSeq 500. During library preparation, unique molecular identifiers were attached to individual cDNA molecules so that TCRs could be counted quantitatively and reproducibly. Each blood RNA sample was used to sequence both TCR alpha and TCR beta chains. In the original analysis: Samples had a median of roughly 87,000 TCRs, with a range from roughly 23,224 to 700,000. V, J and CDR3 annotation of the TCR reads was performed with the Decombinator software suite. For the PS versus PT1 abundance plots, all samples were subsampled to the same number of TCRs (28,000). TCRs were defined as expanded if absent before sensitization and observed at least eight times at the 2-week time point. TCRdb trimmed the raw reads at Q25, called clones with MiXCR and kept productive beta chains. Entries that share a CDR3 protein sequence are merged under the most common genes and DNA. TCRdb, rather than the study authors, made the V and J calls. Across this sample there are 300,000 to 350,000 distinct CDR3 sequences, with roughly 6.9% seen only once. Of the sample, less than 10% falls within the top ten clones.

The receptor was derived from a woman under 30 with alopecia areata. Some clones in this sample may be carry-over from other donors' samples. Specimen: whole blood, collected in connection with sensitization to the hapten diphenylcyclopropenone (DPC).

The CDR3 reads CSALTGYDTEAFF. The sequence in DNA is TGCAGTGCTCTGACAGGGTACGACACTGAAGCTTTCTTT. The chain was built from TRBV20-1 and TRBJ1-1, with TRBD1 matching 7 junction bases. CDR1 DFQATT and CDR2 SNEGSKA are derived from the germline V gene (reference sequence). Trimming removed 5 bases from V and 3 bases from J; the gene matches leave 6 bases unexplained. CDR3 length: 13 amino acids, cysteine to phenylalanine. Only the CDR3 portion is preserved as DNA: 39 bases, with reading frame beginning at the first base.